This T cell receptor (beta chain) was recorded in a study of neurological immune-mediated disorders. Trimming left V 5 bases short and J 0 bases short, with 17 bases between. Looked up from germline, CDR1 is SEHNR and CDR2 is FQNEAQ (reference sequence). The CDR3 is 16 amino acids. Over 170 million TCR-beta sequences from 15-18 subjects came from every sequencing run. Via MiXCR, TCRdb re-called the 5' RACE reads, giving one row per CDR3 protein. The table shows tens of thousands of distinct CDR3 sequences, with around 3.6% occurring only once. Findings and caveats of the study: Phylogenetic grouping put 18 of 34 multiple sclerosis patients' repertoires into one related-CDR3 cluster, a possible signature. TCR clonal expansion peaked in HTLV-1-associated myelopathy patients and was lowest in multiple sclerosis patients.

This clonotype appeared many times. What it recognizes is unknown. Sequencing was performed on PBMCs. V and J are TRBV7-9 and TRBJ2-7; D call uncertain. The receptor was isolated from a woman between 50 and 59 years old with multiple sclerosis. CDR3 coding DNA: TGTGCCAGCAGCCCCAAATCCGGGTTTTCCTCCTACGAGCAGTACTTC. Translated, it gives CASSPKSGFSSYEQYF. Full variable domain (outside the CDR3, taken from reference TRBV7-9 and TRBJ2-7): DTGVSQNPRHKITKRGQNVTFRCDPISEHNRLYWYRQTLGQGPEFLTYFQNEAQLEKSRLLSDRFSAERPKGSFSTLEIQRTEQGDSAMYLCASSPKSGFSSYEQYFGPGTRLTVT.